This TCR beta chain was identified during a study of OX40 agonist ivuxolimab in advanced cancers. For the study in its entirety: The costimulatory receptor OX40 (CD134) was targeted by ivuxolimab, a fully human IgG2 agonistic monoclonal antibody. Intravenous ivuxolimab was administered to patients every 2 weeks at six dose levels: 0.01, 0.1, 0.3, 1.5, 3 and 10 mg/kg. Among the roughly 54 dose-escalation patients, about 20 had hepatocellular carcinoma, roughly 15 melanoma, 9 renal cell carcinoma and 9 head and neck cancer. A male proportion of roughly 80% and a mean age of about 60 years, ranging from 23 to 79, were recorded for the dose-escalation cohort. Prior anti-PD-1, anti-PD-L1 or anti-CTLA-4 therapy was permitted, and checkpoint inhibitors had been received by around 39% of dose-escalation patients. Partial responses were achieved by three dose-escalation patients, of whom one had hepatocellular carcinoma and two had cutaneous melanoma. Peripheral TCRbeta sequencing aimed to test whether ivuxolimab altered TCR sequence diversity and caused clonal T-cell expansion. The paper reports the monotherapy dose-escalation portion (N ≈ 52 patients) of the phase I ivuxolimab trial. What the authors observed across the whole study: At doses of 0.1 to 3.0 mg/kg, clonal expansion of both CD4+ and CD8+ blood T cells was observed from baseline to week 6. The antigen specificity of the clonally expanded peripheral T cells was not determined. In the 0.1-3.0 mg/kg groups, partial responders were among the patients with the lowest normalized peripheral clonal expansion, particularly in CD8+ T cells. On average, CD8+ T cells showed more expanded clones than CD4+ T cells after ivuxolimab. Low levels of normalized T-cell clonal expansion were also seen in some patients who did not respond.

Patients with autoimmune disease history or receiving systemic immunosuppression were excluded from the trial. Peripheral blood for TCR sequencing was drawn from every dose cohort at baseline, at cycle 4 day 1 and at cycle 7 day 1. The samples were drawn from a first-in-human, open-label, multicenter phase I dose-escalation trial of ivuxolimab. Adults with locally advanced or metastatic melanoma, renal cell carcinoma, hepatocellular carcinoma or head and neck squamous cell carcinoma were enrolled in the trial. Before TCR sequencing, CD4+ and CD8+ T cells were separately sorted from peripheral blood. To sequence the TCRbeta CDR3 region, genomic DNA was isolated from the sorted cells. The immunoSEQ Assay was used for sequencing of TCRbeta CDR3 regions. TCRdb obtained this table from immuneACCESS and retained in-frame rearrangements with V and J assigned. These tables miss some clones; where compared with another copy, unresolved V genes account for less than half of the shortfall, and the remainder is unexplained. The sample table records around 35,000 clones; roughly 81% of these occur just once. The ten largest account for about 20% of the sample.

Compared with germline, V lacks 3 bases and J lacks 4 bases; bases without a gene match: 5. The CDR3 spans 14 residues, from the cysteine through the phenylalanine. Only CDR3 DNA remains: 42 bases, in frame from the first base. CDR1 SGHVS and CDR2 FQNEAQ are derived from the germline V gene. Regarding this clone: Its antigen remains unidentified. Per-base qualities were not stored, and no clone one base away is much larger.

Sample: CD4+ or CD8+ T cells sorted from blood, taken in a trial of the OX40 agonist ivuxolimab. This receptor was taken from an adult with an advanced solid tumor such as melanoma, head and neck, liver or kidney cancer. The chain was built from TRBV7-8 and TRBJ1-1, with 7 bases aligning to TRBD1. The DNA sequence is TGTGCCAGCAGCTTCAGAGGGGGCCTCACTGAAGCTTTCTTT. Its translation is CASSFRGGLTEAFF.